These 10 T cell receptor beta chains originate from one sample sequenced in a study of pediatric ulcerative colitis. Produced via immunoSEQ multiplex PCR; TCRdb's table is partial and in-frame only. The table includes 5,000 or so clones, more than 80% detected once. Sequencing was done on a sample of blood. The receptors derive from a boy aged 5-17 years who was a control in a study of pediatric ulcerative colitis.

The V and J genes are TRBV27 and TRBJ1-1; TRBD1 agrees at 7 bases. CDR3 size: 15 residues. V was pared by 5 bases and J by 1 base, with 7 bases of the junction left unmatched. Per germline, CDR1 MNHEY and CDR2 SMNVEV (reference sequence). CDR3 loop: CASSLRGQANTEAFF. The CDR3 nucleotides are TGTGCCAGCAGTCTCCGAGGACAGGCGAACACTGAAGCTTTCTTT.

The rearrangement uses TRBV27 and TRBJ2-7; 8 bases are a match to TRBD1. Germline lookup yields CDR1 MNHEY and CDR2 SMNVEV (reference sequence). CDR3 length: 12 residues. Germline trimming cut 4 bases from V and 6 bases from J; bases unmatched to any gene: 2. CDR3 bases: TGTGCCAGCAGTTCCGACAGGGGCGAGCAGTACGTC. Its translation is CASSSDRGEQYV.

The sample holds a few counts of this clone. The chain links TRBV5-1 to TRBJ2-5; 9 bases align to TRBD1. The CDR3 has 14 residues. The V gene's germline CDR1 is SGHRS and CDR2 YFSETQ. V lost 5 bases to trimming and J lost 2 bases; unmatched junction nucleotides: 4. The CDR3 bases are TGCGCCAGCAGTCCGACAGGGGGACAAGAGACCCAGTACTTC. As protein: CASSPTGGQETQYF. Looking up the rest from reference TRBV5-1 and TRBJ2-5 gives the full variable domain: KAGVTQTPRYLIKTRGQQVTLSCSPISGHRSVSWYQQTPGQGLQFLFEYFSETQRNKGNFPGRFSGRQFSNSRSEMNVSTLELGDSALYLCASSPTGGQETQYFGPGTRLLVL.

The CDR3 spells CASRRATGTDTQYF. The CDR3 coding sequence is TGCGCCAGCAGACGCGCGACAGGCACAGATACGCAGTATTTT. This sequence joins TRBV4-1 and TRBJ2-3, with a weak D call TRBD1 (5 bases). There are 14 residues in the CDR3. Germline CDR1 MGHRA, CDR2 YSYEKL. Trimming shortened V by 6 bases and J by 1 base, and 11 bases separated the two germline ends.

The chain joins TRBV11-1 to TRBJ1-2; D remains ambiguous. Per germline, CDR1 SGHAT and CDR2 FQDESV (reference sequence). The V end lost 1 base, the J end lost 10 bases, and 10 bases lay between the germline ends. The CDR3 has 12 residues. CDR3 loop: CASSLGQDAYTF. The CDR3 coding sequence is TGTGCCAGCAGCTTAGGGCAGGACGCCTACACCTTC.

The chain links TRBV7-8 to TRBJ2-1; TRBD1 is a possible D gene (6 bases). The germline CDR1 and CDR2 sequences are SGHVS and FQNEAQ. The CDR3 has 12 amino acids. The CDR3 sequence is CAGGSTSNEQFF. CDR3 coding DNA: TGTGCAGGGGGATCCACCAGCAATGAGCAGTTCTTC.

J is TRBJ2-4 and V is TRBV4-2; 12 bases are shared with TRBD2. This CDR3 spans 19 amino acids. V shed 0 bases, J shed 3 bases, and the junction held 9 bases outside the gene matches. The germline V gene has CDR1 LGHNA and CDR2 YNFKEQ. The DNA of the CDR3 is TGTGCCAGCAGCCAAGATCTCTCACTAGCGGGAGGTGTCAAAAACATTCAGTACTTC. Translation gives CASSQDLSLAGGVKNIQYF.

This clone showed up just once. The rearrangement uses TRBV19 and TRBJ2-3; D gene unclear. The CDR3 consists of 15 residues. V gave up 2 bases and J gave up 0 bases, with 9 bases separating them. Germline V CDR1 and CDR2: LNHDA, SQIVND (reference sequence). The CDR3 DNA sequence: TGTGCCAGTAGTATACGACCGCGCAGCACAGATACGCAGTATTTT. Translation: CASSIRPRSTDTQYF. Full variable domain (outside the CDR3, taken from reference TRBV19 and TRBJ2-3): DGGITQSPKYLFRKEGQNVTLSCEQNLNHDAMYWYRQDPGQGLRLIYYSQIVNDFQKGDIAEGYSVSREKKESFPLTVTSAQKNPTAFYLCASSIRPRSTDTQYFGPGTRLTVL.

This clone is a singleton in its sample. The chain is built from TRBV10-2 and TRBJ2-2, with 9 nucleotides matching TRBD2. The CDR3 is made up of 14 amino acids. Trimming removed 7 bases from V and 3 bases from J; junction bases left unmatched: 3. Germline CDR1 WSHSY, CDR2 SAAADI. The CDR3 loop reads CASTLAGYTGELFF. The CDR3 DNA follows: TGCGCCAGCACCCTAGCGGGGTACACCGGGGAGCTGTTTTTT.

This chain links TRBV19 with TRBJ2-7; 8 nucleotides line up with TRBD1. The V gene's germline CDR1 is LNHDA and CDR2 SQIVND (reference sequence). This CDR3 contains 17 residues. Trimming removed 5 bases from V and 7 bases from J; junction bases left unmatched: 19. The CDR3, as DNA: TGTGCCAGTAGTCTTCGAACCGCCGGGACAGGTGGGTTTGAGCAGTACTTC. It yields the protein CASSLRTAGTGGFEQYF.